This T cell receptor (beta chain) was profiled in a study of blood T cell repertoires in COVID-19. The V gene lost 7 bases and the J gene lost 0 bases, with 7 bases spanning the gap. The CDR3 is 13 residues long. Germline-derived CDR1 and CDR2 are SNHLY and FYNNEI. This clone has only one observation. Per the original data handling: Nucleated cell counts were estimated from reference gene primer amplification. Clones were read by immunoSEQ multiplex PCR, and TCRdb kept only the in-frame ones, dropping some. V and J calls and clone size come straight from that table; D and trimming were deduced from the DNA. Seen here are 65,000 to 90,000 clones, around 90% observed once, and the top ten hold 6% to 7.5%.

The V gene is TRBV2, the J gene TRBJ1-3; D is perhaps TRBD1 (5 bases). This clonotype was sampled from a human donor in a cohort sampled during active COVID-19. Sequenced input: peripheral blood. The CDR3 nucleotides read TGTGCCAGCATACAGGACTCTGGAAACACCATATATTTT. Translation: CASIQDSGNTIYF.